These 12 T cell receptor beta chains share one sample of origin, sequenced in a study of OX40 agonist ivuxolimab in advanced cancers. Produced via immunoSEQ multiplex PCR; TCRdb's table is partial and in-frame only. Of about 19,000 clones in the sample, approximately 73% were seen once. This specimen was CD4+ or CD8+ T cells sorted from blood, taken in a trial of the OX40 agonist ivuxolimab. These receptors originate from an adult with an advanced solid tumor such as melanoma, head and neck, liver or kidney cancer.

This chain links TRBV28 with TRBJ2-1; TRBD2 matches 12 bases. This CDR3 has 16 residues. Per the germline V gene, CDR1 is MDHEN and CDR2 is SYDVKM. J lost 4 bases, V lost 1 base, and 2 bases had no gene match. Here the CDR3 DNA reads TGTGCCAGCAGTTTATCTGGACTAGCGGGGTACAATGAGCAGTTCTTC. Translating gives CASSLSGLAGYNEQFF.

This clone was seen a few times. The chain joins TRBV28 to TRBJ2-3, with D possibly TRBD2 on 5 matching bases. CDR3 size: 17 residues. V lost 2 bases, J lost 2 bases, and 17 bases lay in between. In germline, CDR1 is MDHEN, CDR2 SYDVKM. The chain's CDR3 is CASSLPLTSGDTDTQYF. CDR3 bases: TGTGCCAGCAGTTTACCACTCACCAGCGGAGACACAGATACGCAGTATTTT.

V and J are TRBV28 and TRBJ2-1; D not certain. CDR1 and CDR2 (germline): MDHEN, SYDVKM. The length of the CDR3 is 15 residues. Trimming pared 7 bases from V and 4 bases from J, leaving 17 bases between. The CDR3 bases are TGTGCCAGCATGGATTGGGGTGGAACGTACAATGAGCAGTTCTTC. Residues: CASMDWGGTYNEQFF.

The rearrangement uses TRBV4-1 and TRBJ1-6; no reliable D call. CDR1 is MGHRA and CDR2 is YSYEKL in the germline V gene. This CDR3 comprises 13 residues. V lost 1 base to trimming and J lost 10 bases, with 8 bases between them. CDR3 DNA sequence: TGCGCCAGCAGCCAAGCTTTCGGGTCACCCCTCCACTTT. Encoded protein: CASSQAFGSPLHF.

This chain uses TRBV27 with TRBJ2-3, with TRBD2 identical over 12 bases. J gave up 3 bases and V 5 bases, and 6 bases lay outside the gene matches. CDR3 length: 16 residues. Germline CDR1 and CDR2: MNHEY and SMNVEV (reference sequence). The CDR3 DNA sequence: TGTGCCAGCAGTCCCAGGACTAGCGGGGTTACAGATACGCAGTATTTT. Its protein is CASSPRTSGVTDTQYF.

The chain couples TRBV4-1 to TRBJ1-2; a weak D match, TRBD1 (5 bases). Germline V gene sequence: CDR1 MGHRA, CDR2 YSYEKL. With 0 bases removed from V and 4 bases from J, the gap between germline ends came to 12 bases. This CDR3 has 15 residues. DNA of the CDR3: TGCGCCAGCAGCCAAGATGAGGGGTCGGGCTATGGCTACACCTTC. Residues: CASSQDEGSGYGYTF.

This chain joins TRBV9 and TRBJ2-7, with TRBD2 as a possible D gene (6 bases). With 4 bases removed from V and 2 bases from J, the gap between germline ends came to 13 bases. Germline V gene data show CDR1 as SGDLS and CDR2 as YYNGEE. The CDR3 is 14 amino acids. For the CDR3, the DNA is TGTGCCAGCAGCCCAGAGGGACTTCCCTACGAGCAGTACTTC. Encoded protein: CASSPEGLPYEQYF. Complete variable domain (other parts from reference TRBV9 and TRBJ2-7): DSGVTQTPKHLITATGQRVTLRCSPRSGDLSVYWYQQSLDQGLQFLIQYYNGEERAKGNILERFSAQQFPDLHSELNLSSLELGDSALYFCASSPEGLPYEQYFGPGTRLTVT.

This clone was recorded only once. The chain recombines TRBV7-6 with TRBJ2-7; possibly TRBD2 for D (5 bases). CDR1 and CDR2 (germline): SGHVS, FNYEAQ. Trimming stripped 5 bases from V and 1 base from J, with 12 bases between. This CDR3 is 14 amino acids long. The CDR3: CASSPGRTSYEQYF. The CDR3, as DNA: TGTGCCAGCAGCCCCGGACGGACTTCCTACGAGCAGTACTTC.

At least ten counts were recorded for this clone. The V gene is TRBV7-9, the J gene TRBJ1-2, with 8 bases matching TRBD1. Germline CDR1 is SEHNR and CDR2 is FQNEAQ (reference sequence). The CDR3 runs to 14 residues. V was pared by 2 bases and J by 4 bases, with 3 bases of the junction left unmatched. The CDR3 spells CASSLSTGVYGYTF. For the CDR3, the DNA is TGTGCCAGCAGCTTATCGACAGGGGTCTATGGCTACACCTTC.

This clone was found a few times. The chain is built from TRBV28 and TRBJ2-7; TRBD2 is a possible D gene (5 bases). This CDR3 has 12 amino acids. Germline CDR1 reads MDHEN; CDR2 reads SYDVKM. Trimming took 7 bases from V and 7 from J, leaving 14 bases between them. CDR3: CASTPGSGEQYF. CDR3 bases: TGTGCCAGCACCCCTGGGTCGGGGGAGCAGTACTTC.

The chain links TRBV4-2 to TRBJ2-7; no reliable D call. CDR3 length: 15 residues. V was cut by 1 base and J by 2 bases, with 12 bases left in between. Germline-derived CDR1 and CDR2 are LGHNA and YNFKEQ. CDR3 sequence: CASSQGDSGAYEQYF. CDR3 coding DNA: TGTGCCAGCAGCCAAGGTGATAGTGGTGCCTACGAGCAGTACTTC.

This clone was picked up many times. The rearrangement joins TRBV13 to TRBJ1-5, with D hard to call. This CDR3 has 15 residues. V dropped 8 bases and J dropped 1 base, with 15 bases sitting between them. Germline-derived CDR1 and CDR2 are PRHDT and FYEKMQ (reference sequence). The CDR3 DNA reads TGTGCCAGCTTTTTAGGGTCTTGGAGCAATCAGCCCCAGCATTTT. Translating gives CASFLGSWSNQPQHF. Filled out from reference TRBV13 and TRBJ1-5, the complete variable domain reads AAGVIQSPRHLIKEKRETATLKCYPIPRHDTVYWYQQGPGQDPQFLISFYEKMQSDKGSIPDRFSAQQFSDYHSELNMSSLELGDSALYFCASFLGSWSNQPQHFGDGTRLSIL.